This T cell receptor (beta chain) emerged from a study of PD-1 blockade in classical Hodgkin lymphoma. All the patients suffered relapse after autologous stem cell transplantation, and brentuximab vedotin exposure differed. This clone was recorded once. Clones were read by immunoSEQ multiplex PCR, and TCRdb kept only the in-frame ones, dropping some. The sample holds approximately 20,000 clones; around three quarters are singletons and the top ten take approximately 18%. V was trimmed by 2 bases and J by 5 bases, leaving 3 bases between them. CDR3 length: 10 amino acids. CDR1 and CDR2 from the germline V gene are SQVTM and ANQGSEA.

V is TRBV29-1 and J is TRBJ1-1; D call uncertain. Source: peripheral blood mononuclear cells (PBMCs), taken before the second cycle of nivolumab. The receptor's source is a human donor with classical Hodgkin lymphoma. CDR3 protein: CSVEQTEAFF. The CDR3 bases are TGCAGCGTTGAACAGACTGAAGCTTTCTTT.